This T cell receptor (beta chain) was captured by sequencing in a study of CD8 T cells in ankylosing spondylitis (dated by TCRdb to 2016 to 2017). For the study in its entirety: The study set out to find disease-linked TCR variants by profiling T cell receptor beta repertoires in ankylosing spondylitis patients and healthy donors. The whole study cohort included 108 healthy donors and 20 to 30 ankylosing spondylitis patients. Peripheral blood was sampled, and synovial fluid was also collected from ankylosing spondylitis patients.

Sequencing relied on an Illumina HiSeq 2500. TCR beta libraries were prepared by quantitative 5'-RACE with molecular barcodes. The paper's data handling went like this. A new computational method, built on a probabilistic model of VDJ rearrangement, was used to identify disease-linked TCR variants. TCRdb cleaned the public reads at Q25 with fastp, built clones with MiXCR and kept in-frame beta chains. One record per CDR3 amino acid sequence lists the most common genes and DNA. The V and J calls here are based on TCRdb, not the publication. The sample table lists 470,000 or so distinct CDR3 sequences, roughly 26% of them with a count of one. The biggest ten clones account for roughly 0.8% of the sample. Via the germline V gene (reference sequence), CDR1 is DFQATT and CDR2 SNEGSKA. The CDR3 holds 14 amino acids from the cysteine to the phenylalanine. Kept here is only the CDR3 DNA, which spans 42 bases and is read in frame from base 1. V drops 0 bases and J drops 2 bases, leaving 9 bases in between.

In regard to this clonotype: Its antigen remains unidentified. No base quality values were provided; no much bigger clone lies one nucleotide off.

General study outcomes and caveats: In peripheral blood, the disease-linked clones were found at relatively low frequencies and had a CD8+ phenotype. The disease-linked clones were reported to be significantly enriched in matched synovial fluid samples from ankylosing spondylitis patients. Some motif variants were previously reported in synovial fluid and blood of reactive arthritis patients, suggesting common disease-initiation mechanisms. A TCR beta motif made up of several highly homologous amino acid variants appeared to be characteristic of blood from ankylosing spondylitis patients.

Recombination connected TRBV20-1 to TRBJ2-3, with no reliable assignment of the D segment. This clonotype was obtained from a male donor with ankylosing spondylitis. The sample was blood, either unsorted or a sorted T cell fraction (not recorded which). The nucleotide sequence reads TGCAGTGCTAGAGATCCCCGGAACACAGATACGCAGTATTTT. The resulting protein is CSARDPRNTDTQYF.